This note documents a single T cell receptor (beta chain) sequence. What it binds is unknown. V was cut by 5 bases and J by 5 bases, with 15 bases left in between. Germline V gene sequence: CDR1 LNHDA, CDR2 SQIVND (reference sequence). This CDR3 has 15 amino acids. These data belong to a study of OX40 agonist ivuxolimab in advanced cancers. At the level of the study: Across the patients, intravenous ivuxolimab was delivered every 2 weeks at 0.01 to 10 mg/kg.

Data came from immunoSEQ multiplex PCR; TCRdb stores just in-frame clones and leaves some out. The data contain some 60,000 clones, 85% of them singletons. Study-level points and caveats: Averaging showed that CD8+ T cells had more expanded clones than CD4+ did.

The sequences come from CD4+ or CD8+ T cells sorted from blood, collected in a trial of the OX40 agonist ivuxolimab. The chain employs TRBV19 and TRBJ2-2, with TRBD1 as a possible D gene (5 bases). The TCR originated in an adult with an advanced solid tumor such as melanoma, head and neck, liver or kidney cancer. As DNA, the CDR3 is TGTGCCAGTAGTCGAACAGGTGGTTCGACCGGGGAGCTGTTTTTT. It codes for CASSRTGGSTGELFF.